One and the same sample provided the 3 T cell receptor beta chains below, sequenced in a study of shared clonotypes between healthy human individuals. The method was immunoSEQ multiplex PCR; TCRdb's version includes in-frame clones alone and lacks a portion of them. The data hold approximately 980,000 clones, with over 75% observed a single time. Sequenced input: memory CD4+ T cells sorted from blood. Regarding subset: CD45RA-negative fraction. The origin of the receptors is a man between 18 and 35 years old in good health.

The rearrangement uses TRBV6-1 and TRBJ2-2; 7 nucleotides match TRBD2. The V gene end was trimmed by 7 bases and the J gene end by 0 bases; junction bases not matched to a gene: 5. This CDR3 contains 15 residues. CDR1 MNHNS and CDR2 SASEGT come from the germline V gene. The CDR3 coding sequence is TGTGCCAGCATCGAGCGGGATACGAACACCGGGGAGCTGTTTTTT. Its translation is CASIERDTNTGELFF.

On this clone itself: Other DNA sequences within the sample encode an identical CDR3. The chain has TRBV6-6 and TRBJ1-2, with a tentative D call TRBD1 (5 bases). The CDR3 loop spans 12 amino acids. V lost 6 bases and J 5 bases, leaving 10 bases between the germline ends. Germline CDR1 reads MNHNY; CDR2 reads SVGAGI (reference sequence). The CDR3 nucleotides are TGTGCCAGCAGCCCAGGGAATTATGGCTACACCTTC. It specifies CASSPGNYGYTF.

For the CDR3, the DNA is TGTGCCAGCCCGGTGGGGGGCCCGTTTGACCTTAATCAGCCCCAGCATTTT. This codes for CASPVGGPFDLNQPQHF. The chain combines TRBV7-9 with TRBJ1-5; the D gene is possibly TRBD1 (6 bases). Germline V gene lookup returns CDR1 SEHNR and CDR2 FQNEAQ (reference sequence). Trimming removed 8 bases at V and 4 bases at J, with 24 bases between. The CDR3 has 17 residues.